This T cell receptor beta chain was sequenced during a study of T cells in Graves' hyperthyroidism and ophthalmopathy. RNA transcripts gave rise to amplified TCR beta CDR3 regions. An initial round of RT-PCR targeting the TCR CDR3 relied on the HTBI primer set. TCRdb ran MiXCR on the multiplex PCR reads and lists one entry per CDR3 protein. The sample includes some 700,000 distinct CDR3 sequences, 15% to 20% of them seen just once. Exclusion of a patient resulted from uncontrolled infection, other autoimmune disease, pregnancy or lactation. Based on clinical symptoms, serum thyroxine and TRAb, thyroid ultrasound and orbital computed tomography, diagnoses were reached. This clonotype was observed many times. The antigen is not known. Losses at the gene ends were 8 bases for V and 2 bases for J; bases not matched to a gene: 6. CDR1 and CDR2 from the germline V gene are MNHEY and SMNVEV (reference sequence). CDR3 size: 14 residues.

Regarding the study as a whole: Before onset, ophthalmopathy was predicted by the model a median around 6 months earlier.

The chain uses TRBV27 and TRBJ1-5, with 7 bases identical to TRBD1. Material: blood. The clonotype was recovered from a man aged 45 to 65 with Graves' hyperthyroidism. The CDR3 sequence: CASSPTGGNQPQHF. In nucleotides, the CDR3 is TGTGCCAGCTCCCCTACAGGGGGCAATCAGCCCCAGCATTTT.